Following are 3 T cell receptor beta chains from one sample sequenced in a study of blood T cell repertoires in COVID-19. Clones were read by immunoSEQ multiplex PCR, and TCRdb kept only the in-frame ones, dropping some. The table lists roughly 76,000 clones, around 78% of them singletons. The sequenced sample consisted of peripheral blood. These receptors were obtained from a human donor in a cohort sampled during active COVID-19.

The rearrangement uses TRBV28 and TRBJ2-6, with no clear D. The CDR3 consists of 16 residues. V lost 4 bases and J 1 base, leaving 11 bases between the germline ends. Germline CDR1 and CDR2: MDHEN and SYDVKM. As DNA, the CDR3 is TGTGCCAGCAGTTCGGGTTACGGTTCTGGGGCCAACGTCCTGACTTTC. Amino acid sequence: CASSSGYGSGANVLTF.

This chain joins TRBV18 and TRBJ2-1, with 15 bases that match TRBD2. The germline gives CDR1 KGHSH, CDR2 LQKENI. Trimming removed 3 bases from V and 6 bases from J; junction bases left unmatched: 6. This CDR3 contains 17 residues. CDR3 in amino acids: CASSPRTSGRAGNEQFF. CDR3 in DNA: TGTGCCAGCTCACCGCGGACTAGCGGGAGGGCAGGCAATGAGCAGTTCTTC.

The chain uses TRBV19 and TRBJ2-1, with 8 bases aligning to TRBD2. V trimming: 7 bases; J trimming: 3 bases; junction bases outside the gene matches: 2. The CDR3 runs to 13 residues. Germline CDR1 LNHDA, CDR2 SQIVND (reference sequence). The CDR3 bases are TGTGCCAGTAAGGGGACTAGCTACAATGAGCAGTTCTTC. Amino acid sequence: CASKGTSYNEQFF.